What follows are 14 T cell receptor beta chains derived from one specimen sequenced in a study of human T cells and chemical hapten exposure. Time point noted: patch test 3, about 24 weeks after DPC sensitization. Treatment noted: therapeutic diphenylcyclopropenone sensitization with weekly scalp DPC. One entry per CDR3 protein, called by TCRdb with MiXCR from the RACE reads. The repertoire holds approximately 60,000 distinct CDR3 sequences, with approximately 10% as singletons. The material sequenced was whole blood, taken in connection with sensitization to the hapten diphenylcyclopropenone (DPC). The origin of the receptors is a woman in her thirties with alopecia areata. Some clones in this sample may be carry-over from other donors' samples.

The chain joins TRBV4-1 to TRBJ2-3; 7 bases map to TRBD2. This CDR3 is 14 amino acids long. The trim removed 4 bases at V and 6 bases at J, leaving 7 bases unmatched. Looked up from germline, CDR1 is MGHRA and CDR2 is YSYEKL. The CDR3 coding sequence is TGCGCCAGCAGCCTAGTGGCGGGAGCGGATACGCAGTATTTT. Its protein product is CASSLVAGADTQYF.

Remarks on this clonotype: Germline is not matched at one junction end, which may reflect a read error. The chain joins TRBV12-3 or TRBV12-4 to TRBJ2-1; 9 nucleotides align to TRBD2. The CDR3 spans 13 residues. The CDR3 bases are TGTGCCAGCAGTTTATTGGGCGGGGGGGCCATGAACTTC. This translates into CASSLLGGGAMNF.

This clonotype was observed many times. The rearrangement links TRBV7-9 to TRBJ2-7; TRBD2 agrees at 8 bases. V lost 0 bases, J lost 0 bases, and 13 bases stayed unmatched. Germline CDR1 reads SEHNR; CDR2 reads FQNEAQ (reference sequence). The CDR3 is 19 amino acids. CDR3 bases: TGTGCCAGCAGCTTAGCGTCTACGGTTTTAGCGGGGTTCTCCTACGAGCAGTACTTC. It codes for CASSLASTVLAGFSYEQYF. The variable domain in full, completed from reference TRBV7-9 and TRBJ2-7, reads DTGVSQNPRHKITKRGQNVTFRCDPISEHNRLYWYRQTLGQGPEFLTYFQNEAQLEKSRLLSDRFSAERPKGSFSTLEIQRTEQGDSAMYLCASSLASTVLAGFSYEQYFGPGTRLTVT.

The V call is TRBV30, the J call TRBJ1-5; a possible D gene is TRBD1 (5 bases). This CDR3 spans 18 amino acids. Looked up from germline, CDR1 is GTSNPN and CDR2 is SVGIG (reference sequence). Trimming left V 2 bases short and J 2 bases short, with 22 bases between. The CDR3 loop reads CAWSLGTGLQLGNQPQHF. In DNA form, the CDR3 reads TGTGCCTGGAGTCTTGGGACTGGACTCCAGCTTGGCAATCAGCCCCAGCATTTT.

V usage is TRBV12-3 or TRBV12-4 and J usage is TRBJ2-7; 9 bases fit TRBD1. CDR3 length: 13 residues. Trimming at V came to 5 bases and at J to 7 bases, leaving 6 bases not matched to a gene. The DNA of the CDR3 is TGTGCCAGCAGTCTGGGGGGACAGGGAGAGCAGTACTTC. Residues: CASSLGGQGEQYF.

This clonotype was counted between two and nine times. The chain uses TRBV3-1 and TRBJ2-1, with D possibly being TRBD1 (6 bases). The CDR3 sequence is 15 residues long. Trimming took 5 bases from V and 6 from J, leaving 17 bases between them. Germline assignment: CDR1 LGHDT and CDR2 YNNKEL (reference sequence). The CDR3 sequence: CASSYPGQVGNEQFF. The CDR3 DNA sequence: TGTGCCAGCAGCTATCCGGGACAAGTGGGCAATGAGCAGTTCTTC.

This clonotype was counted only a few times. The chain carries TRBV19 and TRBJ2-2; perhaps TRBD2 as D (5 bases). V was trimmed by 10 bases and J by 5 bases, leaving 17 bases between them. Germline V gives CDR1 LNHDA, CDR2 SQIVND (reference sequence). The length of the CDR3 is 14 residues. The chain's CDR3 is CATASGSTTGELFF. The DNA for the CDR3 is TGTGCCACCGCGTCGGGAAGTACTACCGGGGAGCTGTTTTTT.

DNA for the CDR3: TGTGCCAGCAGATCGACAGGGCTTAGGGACTATGGCTACACCTTC. Translation: CASRSTGLRDYGYTF. V usage is TRBV12-3 or TRBV12-4 and J usage is TRBJ1-2, with 7 bases matching TRBD1. CDR3 length equals 15 residues. V dropped 6 bases and J dropped 3; count of bases not matched to a gene: 10.

This clonotype was picked up many times. V usage is TRBV28 and J usage is TRBJ2-3, with 9 positions matching TRBD1. CDR3 length: 15 amino acids. CDR1 and CDR2 from the germline V gene are MDHEN and SYDVKM. V shed 4 bases and J 6 bases; nucleotides not matched to a gene: 8. CDR3 DNA: TGTGCCAGCAGTTCCGCACAGGGGGCATATGATACGCAGTATTTT. Amino acids: CASSSAQGAYDTQYF.

CDR3 DNA sequence: TGCGCCAGCAGCCAAGACGGGACAGCTCGGGATGAGCAGTTCTTC. Its translation: CASSQDGTARDEQFF. The gene calls are TRBV4-3 and TRBJ2-1; the match to TRBD1 covers 7 bases. The V and J ends lost 0 bases and 8 bases, in that order; junction bases with no gene match: 7. This CDR3 region has 15 residues. CDR1 LGHNA and CDR2 YSLEER come from the germline V gene.

A few counts support this clonotype. The chain links TRBV27 to TRBJ2-2, with D possibly matching TRBD1 (5 bases). Germline V gives CDR1 MNHEY, CDR2 SMNVEV (reference sequence). Trimming pared 8 bases from V and 7 bases from J, leaving 23 bases between. The CDR3 is 16 amino acids. The CDR3 DNA sequence: TGTGCCAGCTCCCGACCCGTCCAGGGCGGCGGCGGGGAGCTGTTTTTT. Translated: CASSRPVQGGGGELFF.

This clonotype was recorded at least ten times. V gene TRBV28 combines with J gene TRBJ1-5; 7 bases line up with TRBD1. CDR1 is MDHEN and CDR2 is SYDVKM in the germline V gene. The CDR3 is made up of 15 amino acids. Trimming took 3 bases from V and 5 from J; bases not matched to a gene: 7. CDR3 sequence reads: CASSLSIQGHQPQHF. The CDR3 DNA is TGTGCCAGCAGTTTGTCGATACAGGGGCATCAGCCCCAGCATTTT.

This clonotype was counted a few times. The rearrangement uses TRBV29-1 and TRBJ2-3, with 9 bases that match TRBD2. This CDR3 is built from 13 residues. Germline assignment: CDR1 SQVTM and CDR2 ANQGSEA. V shed 2 bases and J 7 bases; nucleotides not matched to a gene: 4. CDR3 nucleotide sequence: TGCAGCGTTGAACTAGCGGGATCAAATACGCAGTATTTT. The encoded protein is CSVELAGSNTQYF.

This clonotype was counted at least ten times. The V call is TRBV7-9, the J call TRBJ2-3; D not certain. This CDR3 comprises 12 residues. V gave up 6 bases and J gave up 8 bases, with 12 bases separating them. From germline, CDR1 is SEHNR and CDR2 FQNEAQ (reference sequence). CDR3 loop: CASRPQASTQYF. The CDR3 nucleotides are TGTGCCAGCAGACCTCAGGCGTCTACGCAGTATTTT.